Below are 2 T cell receptor beta chains sequenced from a single sample in a study of neurological immune-mediated disorders. Each CDR3 protein is one row after TCRdb ran MiXCR on the 5' RACE reads. The table shows around 32,000 distinct CDR3 sequences, with about 12% occurring only once. Specimen: PBMCs. These receptors were obtained from a woman in her sixties or seventies in good health.

This clonotype was observed at least ten times. This chain joins TRBV9 and TRBJ2-2; perhaps TRBD2 as D (6 bases). The V and J ends lost 4 bases and 3 bases respectively, with 19 bases between them. In germline, CDR1 is SGDLS, CDR2 YYNGEE. The CDR3 totals 17 residues. The CDR3 spells CASSSPMASADTGELFF. CDR3 nucleotide sequence: TGTGCCAGCAGCTCTCCCATGGCTAGCGCGGACACCGGGGAGCTGTTTTTT.

This clonotype is termed medium-sized (0.01 to 0.1%). The chain joins TRBV24-1 to TRBJ1-2; tentatively, D is TRBD1 (6 bases). V dropped 9 bases and J dropped 5 bases, with 18 bases sitting between them. The CDR3 is 14 amino acids. CDR1 KGHDR and CDR2 SFDVKD come from the germline V gene. The CDR3 protein is CATRVQGTDYGYTF. The CDR3 DNA reads as TGTGCCACCCGCGTTCAGGGGACGGATTATGGCTACACCTTC.